Following are 15 T cell receptor beta chains from one sample sequenced in a study of blood T cell repertoires in COVID-19. Here immunoSEQ multiplex PCR was the method, and the copy in TCRdb shows in-frame clones only, minus some. The repertoire includes about 240,000 clones, approximately 83% of them detected once, and about 2.9% sits in the top ten. Sequences were obtained from peripheral blood. Receptors originate from a woman in her 30s who had recovered from COVID-19.

Comment on this clone: Within the sample, other DNA sequences also encode this same CDR3. The CDR3 sequence is CASRSGAYEQYF. For the CDR3, the DNA is TGTGCCAGTAGAAGCGGGGCTTACGAGCAGTACTTC. The chain uses TRBV19 and TRBJ2-7; 7 bases map to TRBD2. The germline CDR1 and CDR2 sequences are LNHDA and SQIVND (reference sequence). The CDR3 contains 12 residues. V shed 6 bases and J 4 bases; nucleotides not matched to a gene: 3.

The chain is built from TRBV6-2 or TRBV6-3 and TRBJ2-2; no firm D call. Germline V gene sequence: CDR1 MNHEY, CDR2 SVGEGT. This CDR3 has 14 residues. Trimming took 5 bases from V and 1 from J, leaving 8 bases between them. CDR3 nucleotides: TGTGCCAGCAGTGCCACTCAGAACACCGGGGAGCTGTTTTTT. It translates to CASSATQNTGELFF.

The V gene is TRBV9, the J gene TRBJ1-1, with 10 nucleotides matching TRBD1. This CDR3 has 15 amino acids. V was clipped by 4 bases and J by 3 bases; unmatched bases: 6. CDR1 SGDLS and CDR2 YYNGEE come from the germline V gene. The CDR3 protein is CASSPGQGFDTEAFF. The CDR3 DNA reads as TGTGCCAGCAGCCCGGGACAGGGGTTTGACACTGAAGCTTTCTTT.

V and J are TRBV4-2 and TRBJ1-1, with D unresolved. The germline V gene encodes CDR1 LGHNA and CDR2 YNFKEQ. V was pared by 1 base and J by 3 bases, with 9 bases between. CDR3 length: 14 residues. The CDR3 spells CASSQGFPDTEAFF. The CDR3 coding sequence is TGTGCCAGCAGCCAAGGGTTTCCGGACACTGAAGCTTTCTTT.

The chain has TRBV19 and TRBJ2-3, with D tentatively TRBD2 (7 bases). Trimming stripped 5 bases from V and 4 bases from J, with 13 bases between. CDR1 LNHDA and CDR2 SQIVND come from the germline V gene (reference sequence). The CDR3 contains 14 residues. Written as DNA, the CDR3 is TGTGCCAGTAGTTTCGGGGGGCTCTCAGATACGCAGTATTTT. Translating it yields CASSFGGLSDTQYF.

This chain joins TRBV11-2 and TRBJ1-2; 8 positions agree with TRBD1. The V gene's germline CDR1 is SGHAT and CDR2 FQNNGV. Trimming removed 5 bases from V and 4 bases from J; junction bases left unmatched: 15. The CDR3 covers 17 residues. The CDR3 coding sequence is TGTGCCAGCAGCACTCACCGGACAGGGTCGGGACCCTATGGCTACACCTTC. Translation: CASSTHRTGSGPYGYTF.

The chain combines TRBV18 with TRBJ2-5; TRBD2 matches at 8 bases. Trimming took 3 bases from V and 1 from J; bases not matched to a gene: 10. Germline V gene sequence: CDR1 KGHSH, CDR2 LQKENI. This CDR3 is 17 amino acids long. CDR3 sequence (DNA): TGTGCCAGCTCACCGCTTAGGAGCGGGGGTACCCAAGAGACCCAGTACTTC. Translated: CASSPLRSGGTQETQYF.

The rearrangement uses TRBV6-5 and TRBJ2-5, with a weak D call TRBD2 (6 bases). The V and J ends lost 4 bases and 2 bases respectively, with 17 bases between them. CDR3 size: 16 residues. Per the germline V gene, CDR1 is MNHEY and CDR2 is SVGAGI. CDR3: CASSSPVGGGQETQYF. The CDR3 DNA reads as TGTGCCAGCAGTTCCCCCGTCGGGGGAGGTCAAGAGACCCAGTACTTC.

CDR3 sequence reads: CASSLTSSLYNEQFF. The CDR3 bases are TGTGCCAGCAGCTTAACTAGCTCTCTTTACAATGAGCAGTTCTTC. The chain recombines TRBV7-3 with TRBJ2-1; D uncertain. V gave up 0 bases and J gave up 4 bases, with 10 bases separating them. Looked up from germline, CDR1 is SGHTA and CDR2 is FQGTGA. The CDR3 is 15 amino acids. Using reference TRBV7-3 and TRBJ2-1 for the parts outside the CDR3, the full variable domain is GAGVSQTPSNKVTEKGKYVELRCDPISGHTALYWYRQSLGQGPEFLIYFQGTGAADDSGLPNDRFFAVRPEGSVSTLKIQRTERGDSAVYLCASSLTSSLYNEQFFGPGTRLTVL.

V gene TRBV27 combines with J gene TRBJ2-7; 10 bases line up with TRBD2. V lost 6 bases, J lost 6 bases, and 11 bases stayed unmatched. The CDR3 sequence is 15 residues long. Per the germline V gene, CDR1 is MNHEY and CDR2 is SMNVEV (reference sequence). CDR3: CASSSRLAGVIEQYF. The CDR3 nucleotides read TGTGCCAGCAGCTCCAGACTAGCGGGTGTTATCGAGCAGTACTTC.

The chain uses TRBV12-5 and TRBJ2-1; 7 nucleotides match TRBD2. The CDR3 is 16 amino acids. V lost 2 bases, J lost 1 base, and 5 bases stayed unmatched. Germline CDR1 and CDR2: LGHNT and FRNRAP. CDR3 amino acids: CASGLRSGVSYNEQFF. The CDR3 nucleotides are TGTGCTAGTGGTTTGAGGAGCGGGGTATCCTACAATGAGCAGTTCTTC.

This chain joins TRBV12-3 or TRBV12-4 and TRBJ1-1; D call uncertain. V was pared by 5 bases and J by 3 bases, with 7 bases between. The CDR3 spans 12 residues. The CDR3 sequence is CASSPYDTEAFF. The CDR3 bases are TGTGCCAGCAGTCCGTATGACACTGAAGCTTTCTTT.

This sequence joins TRBV2 and TRBJ2-7; TRBD1 is a possible D gene (6 bases). V lost 5 bases to trimming and J lost 9 bases, with 17 bases between them. The CDR3 totals 13 residues. Germline loops: CDR1 SNHLY, CDR2 FYNNEI. This CDR3 reads CASSKQGQGGQYF. As DNA, the CDR3 is TGTGCCAGCAGTAAACAGGGTCAAGGGGGGCAGTACTTC.

The table lists this clone with a few counts. V gene TRBV9 combines with J gene TRBJ2-5; 9 bases fit TRBD1. In germline, CDR1 is SGDLS, CDR2 YYNGEE. After removal of 0 bases from V and 5 bases from J, the junction contained 5 bases not matched to a gene. The CDR3 consists of 15 residues. CDR3 residues: CASSVEGQGLETQYF. CDR3 nucleotides: TGTGCCAGCAGCGTAGAGGGACAGGGTTTGGAGACCCAGTACTTC.

J is TRBJ2-5 and V is TRBV7-6; TRBD2 might be the D (6 bases). Deletions cut 3 bases from V and 5 bases from J, with 19 bases between. CDR3 length equals 16 residues. Looked up from germline, CDR1 is SGHVS and CDR2 is FNYEAQ. As DNA, the CDR3 is TGTGCCAGCAGCTTTTTTAGGCAGCTCGGAGGGGAGACCCAGTACTTC. Translation gives CASSFFRQLGGETQYF. Combining the CDR3 with reference TRBV7-6 and TRBJ2-5 gives the whole variable domain GAGVSQSPRYKVTKRGQDVALRCDPISGHVSLYWYRQALGQGPEFLTYFNYEAQQDKSGLPNDRFSAERPEGSISTLTIQRTEQRDSAMYRCASSFFRQLGGETQYFGPGTRLLVL.